Below, 5 T cell receptor beta chains from the same sample are listed, as sequenced in a study of neoadjuvant nivolumab and ipilimumab in lung cancer. The table came from immunoSEQ multiplex PCR; TCRdb's copy has only in-frame clones and leaves some out. The table records roughly 32,000 clones, under 95% of them present only once. Sequencing used peripheral blood, obtained after neoadjuvant nivolumab, alone or with ipilimumab, at or shortly before surgery. The receptor source for this set is an adult with non-small cell lung cancer.

This clone was seen a few times. The gene calls are TRBV18 and TRBJ2-1, with D tentatively TRBD1 (5 bases). Deletions cut 6 bases from V and 7 bases from J, with 19 bases between. This CDR3 contains 15 residues. Germline CDR1 KGHSH, CDR2 LQKENI. CDR3 residues: CASSPGQGRGNEQFF. The CDR3, as DNA: TGTGCCAGCTCCCCTGGGCAGGGTAGAGGAAATGAGCAGTTCTTC.

The chain combines TRBV29-1 with TRBJ2-1; 16 nucleotides line up with TRBD2. Looked up from germline, CDR1 is SQVTM and CDR2 is ANQGSEA. The CDR3 consists of 18 residues. Trimming removed 4 bases from V and 9 bases from J; junction bases left unmatched: 15. The CDR3 coding sequence is TGCAGCGTTGCCACCACCTTAGGGACTAGCGGGAGGGGCGGTGAGCAGTTCTTC. It encodes CSVATTLGTSGRGGEQFF.

This chain connects TRBV7-7 to TRBJ2-3; tentatively, D is TRBD2 (5 bases). The germline V gene has CDR1 SSHAT and CDR2 FNYEAQ (reference sequence). The CDR3 has 13 residues. With 1 base removed from V and 8 bases from J, the gap between germline ends came to 10 bases. CDR3 residues: CASSLEGVGTQYF. The CDR3 DNA is TGTGCCAGCAGCTTAGAGGGAGTGGGTACGCAGTATTTT.

The chain combines TRBV5-4 with TRBJ2-3; D ambiguous. The V end lost 0 bases, the J end lost 3 bases, and 11 bases lay between the germline ends. Germline lookup yields CDR1 SGHNT and CDR2 YYREEE (reference sequence). This CDR3 contains 15 residues. CDR3 bases: TGTGCCAGCAGCTTGGGGCAGCATGAGACAGATACGCAGTATTTT. Translating gives CASSLGQHETDTQYF.

In this sample, this clone turned up a few times. The chain uses TRBV5-4 and TRBJ2-7; D not certain. V lost 2 bases to trimming and J lost 4 bases, with 13 bases between them. Germline-derived CDR1 and CDR2 are SGHNT and YYREEE (reference sequence). The CDR3 is 14 residues long. Here the CDR3 DNA reads TGTGCCAGCAGCTTCCCCTCAGGCCGGTACGAGCAGTACTTC. As protein: CASSFPSGRYEQYF.